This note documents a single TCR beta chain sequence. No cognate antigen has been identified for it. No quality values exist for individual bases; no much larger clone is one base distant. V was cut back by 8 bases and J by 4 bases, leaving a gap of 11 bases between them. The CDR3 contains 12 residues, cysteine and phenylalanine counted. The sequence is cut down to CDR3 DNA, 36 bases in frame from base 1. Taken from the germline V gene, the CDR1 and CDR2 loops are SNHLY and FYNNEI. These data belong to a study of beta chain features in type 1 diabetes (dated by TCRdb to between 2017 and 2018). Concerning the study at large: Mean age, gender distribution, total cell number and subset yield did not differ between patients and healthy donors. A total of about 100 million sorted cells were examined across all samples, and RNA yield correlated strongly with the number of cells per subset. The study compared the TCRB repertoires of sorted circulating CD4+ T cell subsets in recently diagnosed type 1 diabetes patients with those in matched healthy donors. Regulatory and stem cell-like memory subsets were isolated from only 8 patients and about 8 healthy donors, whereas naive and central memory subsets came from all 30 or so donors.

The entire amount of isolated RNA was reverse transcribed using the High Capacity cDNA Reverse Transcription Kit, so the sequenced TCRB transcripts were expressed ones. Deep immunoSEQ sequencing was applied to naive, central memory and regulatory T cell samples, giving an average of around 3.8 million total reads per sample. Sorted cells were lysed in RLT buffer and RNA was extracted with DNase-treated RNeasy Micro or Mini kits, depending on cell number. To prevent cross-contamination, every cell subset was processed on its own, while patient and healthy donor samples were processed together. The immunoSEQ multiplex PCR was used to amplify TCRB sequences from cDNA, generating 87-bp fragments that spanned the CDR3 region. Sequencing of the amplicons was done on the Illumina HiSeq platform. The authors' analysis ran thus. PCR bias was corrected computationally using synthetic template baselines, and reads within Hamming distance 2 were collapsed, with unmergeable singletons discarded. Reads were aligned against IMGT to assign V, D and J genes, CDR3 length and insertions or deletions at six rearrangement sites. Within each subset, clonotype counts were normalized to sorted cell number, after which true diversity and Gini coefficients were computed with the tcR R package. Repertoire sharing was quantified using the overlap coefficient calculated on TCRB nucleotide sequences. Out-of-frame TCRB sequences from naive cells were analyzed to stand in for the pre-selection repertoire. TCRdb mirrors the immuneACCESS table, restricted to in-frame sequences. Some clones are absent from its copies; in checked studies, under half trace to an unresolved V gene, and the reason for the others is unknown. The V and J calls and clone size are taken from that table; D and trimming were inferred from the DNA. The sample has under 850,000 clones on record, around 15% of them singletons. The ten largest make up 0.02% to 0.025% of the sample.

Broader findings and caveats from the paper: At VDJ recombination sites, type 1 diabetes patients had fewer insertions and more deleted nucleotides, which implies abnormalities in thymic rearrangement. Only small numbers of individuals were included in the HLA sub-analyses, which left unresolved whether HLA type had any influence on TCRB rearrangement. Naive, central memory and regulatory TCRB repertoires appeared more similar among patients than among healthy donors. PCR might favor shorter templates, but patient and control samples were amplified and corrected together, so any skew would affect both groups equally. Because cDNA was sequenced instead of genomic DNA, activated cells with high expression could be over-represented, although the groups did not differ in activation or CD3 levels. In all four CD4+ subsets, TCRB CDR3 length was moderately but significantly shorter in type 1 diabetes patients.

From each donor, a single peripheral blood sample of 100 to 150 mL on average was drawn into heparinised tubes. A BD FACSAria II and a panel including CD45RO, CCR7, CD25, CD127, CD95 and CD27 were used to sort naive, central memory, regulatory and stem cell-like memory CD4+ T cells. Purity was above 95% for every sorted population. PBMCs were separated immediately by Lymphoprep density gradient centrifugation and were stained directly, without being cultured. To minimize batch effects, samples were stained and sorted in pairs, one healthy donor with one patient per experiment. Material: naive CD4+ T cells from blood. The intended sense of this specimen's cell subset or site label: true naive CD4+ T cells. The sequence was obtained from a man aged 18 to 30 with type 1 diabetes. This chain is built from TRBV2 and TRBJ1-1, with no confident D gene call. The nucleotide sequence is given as TGTGCCAGCCGTCATGGTGGCACTGAAGCTTTCTTT. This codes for CASRHGGTEAFF.